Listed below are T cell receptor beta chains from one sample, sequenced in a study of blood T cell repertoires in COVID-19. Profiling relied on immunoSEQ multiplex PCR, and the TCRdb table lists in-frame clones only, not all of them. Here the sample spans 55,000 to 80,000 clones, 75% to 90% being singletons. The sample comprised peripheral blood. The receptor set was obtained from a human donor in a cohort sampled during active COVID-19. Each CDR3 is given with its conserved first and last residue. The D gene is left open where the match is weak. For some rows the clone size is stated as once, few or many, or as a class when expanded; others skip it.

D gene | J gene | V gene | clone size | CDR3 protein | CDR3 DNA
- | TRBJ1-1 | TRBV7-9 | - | CASSLRRLAGWDTEAFF | TGTGCCAGCAGCTTAAGGCGGCTGGCAGGGTGGGACACTGAAGCTTTCTTT
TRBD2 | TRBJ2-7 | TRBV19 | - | CASSIYAAGGNNYEQYF | TGTGCCAGTAGTATTTACGCCGCGGGAGGGAACAACTACGAGCAGTACTTC
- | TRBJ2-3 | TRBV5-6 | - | CASSRAGLADTQYF | TGTGCCAGCAGCAGAGCAGGGTTGGCAGATACGCAGTATTTT
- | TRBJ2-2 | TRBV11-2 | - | CASSLGEAGELFF | TGTGCCAGCAGCTTAGGGGAGGCCGGGGAGCTGTTTTTT
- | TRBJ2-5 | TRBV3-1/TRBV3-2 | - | CASRPGYVETQYF | TGTGCCAGCAGGCCCGGGTATGTCGAGACCCAGTACTTC
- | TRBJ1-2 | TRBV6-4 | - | CASSDLTGSYGYTF | TGTGCCAGCAGTGACCTAACAGGCTCCTATGGCTACACCTTC
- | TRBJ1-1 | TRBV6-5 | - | CASSYSRTDMNTEAFF | TGTGCCAGCAGTTATTCCCGGACAGACATGAACACTGAAGCTTTCTTT
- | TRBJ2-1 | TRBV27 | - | CASTVRGNEQFF | TGTGCCAGCACCGTCAGGGGCAATGAGCAGTTCTTC
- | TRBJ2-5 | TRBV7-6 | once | CASSSQEGRQETQYF | TGTGCCAGCAGCTCCCAGGAGGGGCGGCAAGAGACCCAGTACTTC
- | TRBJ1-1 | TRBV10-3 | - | CAISAGGAGGTEAFF | TGTGCCATCAGTGCCGGGGGTGCTGGAGGCACTGAAGCTTTCTTT
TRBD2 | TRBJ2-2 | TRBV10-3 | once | CAISGGANTGELFF | TGTGCCATTAGCGGGGGGGCCAACACCGGGGAGCTGTTTTTT
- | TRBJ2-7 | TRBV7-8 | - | CASSLSLSGSYEQYF | TGTGCCAGCAGCTTAAGTCTAAGCGGCTCCTACGAGCAGTACTTC
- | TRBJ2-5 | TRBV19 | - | CASSQTALRETQYF | TGTGCCAGTAGTCAAACAGCTCTCCGAGAGACCCAGTACTTC
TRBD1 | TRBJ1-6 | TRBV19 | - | CASRIGQANSPLHF | TGTGCCAGTAGGATCGGACAGGCTAATTCACCCCTCCACTTT
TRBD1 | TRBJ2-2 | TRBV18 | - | CASSPSTGRNTGELFF | TGTGCCAGCTCACCATCGACAGGGAGAAACACCGGGGAGCTGTTTTTT
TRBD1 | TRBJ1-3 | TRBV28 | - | CASSSAGQASSGNTIYF | TGTGCCAGCAGTTCGGCCGGACAGGCCTCCTCTGGAAACACCATATATTTT
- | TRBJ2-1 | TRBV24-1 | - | CATSDGPGQFF | TGTGCCACCAGTGATGGGCCCGGGCAGTTCTTC
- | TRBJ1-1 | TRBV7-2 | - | CASRVSPEAFF | TGTGCCAGCAGAGTCAGTCCTGAAGCTTTCTTT
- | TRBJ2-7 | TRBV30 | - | CAWSEQGYEQYF | TGTGCCTGGAGTGAACAGGGCTACGAGCAGTACTTC
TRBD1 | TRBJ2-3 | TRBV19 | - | CASSRGTGGSDTQYF | TGTGCCAGTAGTAGGGGGACAGGGGGCTCAGATACGCAGTATTTT
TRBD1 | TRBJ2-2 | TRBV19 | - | CASSTLGTANTGELFF | TGTGCCAGTAGTACCCTGGGGACAGCGAACACCGGGGAGCTGTTTTTT
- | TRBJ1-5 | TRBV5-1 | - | CASSVGQGDQPQHF | TGCGCCAGCAGCGTGGGGCAGGGCGATCAGCCCCAGCATTTT
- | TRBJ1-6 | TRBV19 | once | CASARQYSPLHF | TGTGCCAGTGCTCGACAGTACTCACCCCTCCACTTT
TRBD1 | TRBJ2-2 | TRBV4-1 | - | CASSQYRGPDTGELFF | TGCGCCAGCAGCCAGTACAGGGGACCCGACACCGGGGAGCTGTTTTTT
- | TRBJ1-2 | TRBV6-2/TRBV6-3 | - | CASSYAKTGFAANYGYTF | TGTGCCAGCAGTTACGCCAAAACAGGGTTTGCGGCTAACTATGGCTACACCTTC
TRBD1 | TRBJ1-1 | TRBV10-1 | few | CASSVDRGTEAFF | TGCGCCAGCAGTGTGGACAGGGGAACTGAAGCTTTCTTT
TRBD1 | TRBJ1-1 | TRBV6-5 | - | CASSYSNRGLSEAFF | TGTGCCAGCAGTTACTCGAACAGGGGGCTGTCTGAAGCTTTCTTT
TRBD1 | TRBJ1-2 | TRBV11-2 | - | CASSRTGAYGYTF | TGTGCCAGCAGCCGGACAGGGGCCTATGGCTACACCTTC
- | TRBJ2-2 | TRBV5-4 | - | CASSLRQKTTGELFF | TGTGCCAGCAGCTTGAGACAGAAGACTACCGGGGAGCTGTTTTTT